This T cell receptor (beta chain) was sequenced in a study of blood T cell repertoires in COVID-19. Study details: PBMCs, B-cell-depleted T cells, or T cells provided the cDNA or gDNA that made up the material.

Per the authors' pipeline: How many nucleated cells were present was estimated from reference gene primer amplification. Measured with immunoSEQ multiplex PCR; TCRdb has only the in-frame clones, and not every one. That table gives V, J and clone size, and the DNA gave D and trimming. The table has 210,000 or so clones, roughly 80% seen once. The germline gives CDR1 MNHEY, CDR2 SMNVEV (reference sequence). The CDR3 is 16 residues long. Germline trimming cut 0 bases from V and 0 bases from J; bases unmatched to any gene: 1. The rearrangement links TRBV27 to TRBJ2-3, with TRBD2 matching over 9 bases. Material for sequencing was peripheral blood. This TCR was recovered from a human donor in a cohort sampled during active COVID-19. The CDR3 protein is CASSLSLAGSTDTQYF. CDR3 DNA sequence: TGTGCCAGCAGTTTATCGCTAGCGGGGAGCACAGATACGCAGTATTTT.